These 21 T cell receptor beta chains came from one sample sequenced in a study of T cell responses to AZD1222 COVID-19 vaccine. Data came from immunoSEQ multiplex PCR; TCRdb stores just in-frame clones and leaves some out. This table holds about 150,000 clones, over 90% found once. The sample consisted of peripheral blood, taken on day 0 of AZD1222 vaccination. Every receptor here comes from an adult in good health.

The J gene is TRBJ1-2, the V gene TRBV6-8, with a weak D call TRBD1 (5 bases). The CDR3 contains 13 residues. The V and J ends lost 7 bases and 8 bases respectively, with 17 bases between them. Per the germline V gene, CDR1 is MNHGY and CDR2 is SAAAGT. DNA of the CDR3: TGTGCCAGCACCCTAAGGGGATTGGGGGGCTACACCTTC. Its protein product is CASTLRGLGGYTF.

The genes are TRBV5-6 and TRBJ2-6; D remains unclear. The V and J ends lost 2 bases and 0 bases respectively, with 9 bases between them. Germline V gene sequence: CDR1 SGHDT, CDR2 YYEEEE. This CDR3 is 16 amino acids long. The CDR3 loop is CASSLGRISGANVLTF. The CDR3 DNA reads as TGTGCCAGCAGCTTAGGACGGATCTCTGGGGCCAACGTCCTGACTTTC.

V and J are TRBV9 and TRBJ1-1, with no clear D. This CDR3 has 15 amino acids. From germline, CDR1 is SGDLS and CDR2 YYNGEE. Trimming stripped 1 base from V and 4 bases from J, with 14 bases between. The CDR3 DNA follows: TGTGCCAGCAGCGTATCGGGCAGAGAGAGCACTGAAGCTTTCTTT. Translated: CASSVSGRESTEAFF.

The V call is TRBV2, the J call TRBJ1-2; D may be TRBD1 (6 bases). This CDR3 is built from 15 residues. The V gene's germline CDR1 is SNHLY and CDR2 FYNNEI. V shed 3 bases and J shed 6 bases, with 17 bases lying between them. CDR3 bases: TGTGCCAGCAGTGAGAGCAGGGGAGGATATGATGGCTACACCTTC. Protein: CASSESRGGYDGYTF.

V and J are TRBV4-2 and TRBJ2-6; D unclear. This CDR3 has 17 residues. Trimming took off 0 bases at V and 2 bases at J, with 11 bases between the two ends. Germline-derived CDR1 and CDR2 are LGHNA and YNFKEQ. The CDR3 loop is CASSQDEVAAGANVLTF. The CDR3 bases are TGTGCCAGCAGCCAAGATGAAGTGGCAGCTGGGGCCAACGTCCTGACTTTC.

The DNA for the CDR3 is TGTGCCAGCACCGAAGGTCTCGGGAACACTGAAGCTTTCTTT. It translates to CASTEGLGNTEAFF. V gene TRBV27 combines with J gene TRBJ1-1; D ambiguous. The CDR3 consists of 14 residues. The V gene's germline CDR1 is MNHEY and CDR2 SMNVEV (reference sequence). V was shortened by 7 bases and J by 1 base, with 13 bases between the two germline ends.

As DNA, the CDR3 is TGTGCCAGCAGCTCCCTCGGGACGGCCAACACTGAAGCTTTCTTT. Protein sequence: CASSSLGTANTEAFF. This chain joins TRBV7-2 and TRBJ1-1; D may be TRBD1 (5 bases). Trimming pared 4 bases from V and 2 bases from J, leaving 14 bases between. Germline assignment: CDR1 SGHTA and CDR2 FQGNSA. The CDR3 sequence is 15 residues long.

The genes are TRBV4-3 and TRBJ2-5; D possibly corresponds to TRBD1 (6 bases). In germline, CDR1 is LGHNA, CDR2 YSLEER. The CDR3 runs to 12 residues. The V gene lost 0 bases and the J gene lost 10 bases, with 9 bases spanning the gap. The DNA of the CDR3 is TGCGCCAGCAGCCAAGAAGGGGGAAACCAGTACTTC. This sequence encodes CASSQEGGNQYF.

The J gene is TRBJ2-1, the V gene TRBV5-1, with 11 bases lining up with TRBD2. CDR1 SGHRS and CDR2 YFSETQ come from the germline V gene. The CDR3 consists of 16 residues. V was clipped by 0 bases and J by 5 bases; unmatched bases: 4. CDR3: CASSLGGTSGHNEQFF. CDR3 DNA: TGCGCCAGCAGCTTGGGCGGGACTAGCGGCCACAATGAGCAGTTCTTC.

The rearrangement joins TRBV5-1 to TRBJ2-2, with 7 bases that match TRBD2. There are 16 residues in the CDR3. Losses at the gene ends were 0 bases for V and 2 bases for J; bases not matched to a gene: 4. Germline-derived CDR1 and CDR2 are SGHRS and YFSETQ. The CDR3 DNA is TGCGCCAGCAGCTTGGATCCTAGCGGAAACACCGGGGAGCTGTTTTTT. Translating gives CASSLDPSGNTGELFF.

The gene calls are TRBV5-1 and TRBJ1-1, with TRBD1 matching 7 bases. Germline trimming cut 2 bases from V and 2 bases from J; bases unmatched to any gene: 3. Germline CDR1 is SGHRS and CDR2 is YFSETQ. The CDR3 extends over 14 amino acids. The CDR3 reads CASSFGTVNTEAFF. DNA of the CDR3: TGCGCCAGCAGCTTCGGGACAGTCAACACTGAAGCTTTCTTT.

The rearrangement uses TRBV6-5 and TRBJ1-4; the D is unclear. V lost 0 bases to trimming and J lost 5 bases, with 10 bases between them. Looked up from germline, CDR1 is MNHEY and CDR2 is SVGAGI. This CDR3 is built from 15 residues. The CDR3 loop reads CASSYSLSGNEKLFF. Here the CDR3 DNA reads TGTGCCAGCAGTTACTCGCTTTCGGGGAATGAAAAACTGTTTTTT.

This chain links TRBV6-5 with TRBJ1-5; D uncertain. Trimming took off 10 bases at V and 4 bases at J, with 17 bases between the two ends. The CDR3 covers 14 residues. Germline CDR1 is MNHEY and CDR2 is SVGAGI. The DNA for the CDR3 is TGTGCCACTACCCAATCGGGGAGTAATCAGCCCCAGCATTTT. This gives the protein CATTQSGSNQPQHF.

This clone is medium-sized. The rearrangement joins TRBV6-6 to TRBJ2-1; no clear D gene. Trimming removed 5 bases from V and 5 bases from J, with 19 bases in between. This CDR3 has 16 amino acids. Looked up from germline, CDR1 is MNHNY and CDR2 is SVGAGI (reference sequence). CDR3 DNA: TGTGCCAGCAGTCACCACCCGAACCTGCAAGACAATGAGCAGTTCTTC. Residues: CASSHHPNLQDNEQFF.

J is TRBJ1-2 and V is TRBV19, with D perhaps TRBD1 (5 bases). The V and J ends lost 5 bases and 8 bases respectively, with 18 bases between them. From germline, CDR1 is LNHDA and CDR2 SQIVND (reference sequence). This CDR3 has 14 residues. The DNA for the CDR3 is TGTGCCAGTAGTCCGTCGGGGACGGGCAGGGGCTACACCTTC. Its protein is CASSPSGTGRGYTF. Full variable domain (missing parts from reference TRBV19 and TRBJ1-2): DGGITQSPKYLFRKEGQNVTLSCEQNLNHDAMYWYRQDPGQGLRLIYYSQIVNDFQKGDIAEGYSVSREKKESFPLTVTSAQKNPTAFYLCASSPSGTGRGYTFGSGTRLTVV.

The chain combines TRBV6-1 with TRBJ2-6; TRBD1 might be the D (5 bases). Looked up from germline, CDR1 is MNHNS and CDR2 is SASEGT. The length of the CDR3 is 17 residues. With 1 base removed from V and 3 bases from J, the gap between germline ends came to 13 bases. In nucleotides, the CDR3 is TGTGCCAGCAGTGAAGGCGCAGGGTACTTTGGGGCCAACGTCCTGACTTTC. Protein: CASSEGAGYFGANVLTF.

The chain links TRBV7-6 to TRBJ1-1, with D maybe TRBD1 (6 bases). The V end was cut by 0 bases, the J end by 2 bases, with 13 bases between. The CDR3 loop spans 16 amino acids. Germline CDR1 and CDR2: SGHVS and FNYEAQ. This chain's CDR3 is CASSLAPRGYNTEAFF. CDR3 DNA sequence: TGTGCCAGCAGCTTAGCCCCCAGGGGCTACAACACTGAAGCTTTCTTT.

CDR3 DNA sequence: TGCAGCGTCGCGCCCAGGACAGACCAAGAGACCCAGTACTTC. This encodes CSVAPRTDQETQYF. V gene TRBV29-1 combines with J gene TRBJ2-5, with D possibly TRBD1 on 6 matching bases. Trimming shortened V by 6 bases and J by 0 bases, and 14 bases separated the two germline ends. Looked up from germline, CDR1 is SQVTM and CDR2 is ANQGSEA. CDR3 length: 14 amino acids.

The J gene is TRBJ1-2, the V gene TRBV3-1 (or the pseudogene TRBV3-2), with D possibly being TRBD1 (6 bases). Between the trimmed V and J ends, which lost 1 base and 12 bases, there was a span of 12 bases. The V gene's germline CDR1 is LGHDT and CDR2 YNNKEL (reference sequence). The CDR3 length is 12 residues. The CDR3 reads CASSQGGPPHTF. CDR3 sequence (DNA): TGTGCCAGCAGCCAAGGGGGGCCTCCCCACACCTTC.

V is TRBV14 and J is TRBJ2-2; D is undetermined. Germline CDR1 SGHDN, CDR2 FVKESK. The V end lost 1 base, the J end lost 4 bases, and 1 base lay between the germline ends. CDR3 size: 12 residues. The CDR3 nucleotides read TGTGCCAGCAGCCAAGTCACCGGGGAGCTGTTTTTT. Residues: CASSQVTGELFF.

Here the CDR3 reads CASSLQEGPGYTF. CDR3 in DNA: TGTGCCAGCAGCCTACAGGAGGGGCCAGGCTACACCTTC. The rearrangement links TRBV14 to TRBJ1-2; D possibly corresponds to TRBD1 (5 bases). This CDR3 is built from 13 residues. Trimming cost V 4 bases and J 8 bases, with 14 bases left between them. CDR1 is SGHDN and CDR2 is FVKESK in the germline V gene.